This T cell receptor (beta chain) was observed in a study of CD8 T cells in ankylosing spondylitis. Study findings and constraints: Clones linked to disease were reported to show significant enrichment in matched ankylosing spondylitis synovial fluid. For ankylosing spondylitis blood, a TCR beta motif of 7 or 8 highly homologous variants appeared characteristic.

A quantitative 5'-RACE method, one with molecular barcodes, was used to make TCR beta libraries. TCRdb recomputed calls from the 5' RACE reads with MiXCR, one row per CDR3 protein. The sample lists approximately 350,000 distinct CDR3 sequences, roughly 15% occurring once. CDR1 and CDR2 from the germline V gene are MNHEY and SVGAGI. The CDR3 length is 15 residues. Trimming stripped 0 bases from V and 5 bases from J, with 10 bases between. This clonotype was detected a few times. Antigen specificity is unknown. V usage is TRBV6-5 and J usage is TRBJ1-4; D is unclear. Sequences were obtained from blood, either unsorted or a sorted T cell fraction (not recorded which). This sequence was found in a male donor with ankylosing spondylitis or in good health (not recorded which). The CDR3 DNA is TGTGCCAGCAGTTACTCGGGCAGACGGAATGAAAAACTGTTTTTT. This gives the protein CASSYSGRRNEKLFF.